This T cell receptor beta chain appears in the sequencing data of a study of blood T cell repertoires in COVID-19. At the level of the study: Some COVID-19 samples were acute and others convalescent; all came from the United States, Italy and Spain. Sources were T cells, B-cell-depleted T cells, or PBMCs; the material itself was cDNA or gDNA.

Germline V gives CDR1 KGHSH, CDR2 LQKENI. The CDR3 has 12 residues. Trimming left V 5 bases short and J 8 bases short, with 12 bases between. Methods used by the authors: Nucleated cell number was recorded as an estimate derived from reference gene primer amplification. Sequencing used immunoSEQ multiplex PCR; TCRdb keeps in-frame clones, though not all of them. That table gives V, J and clone size, and the DNA gave D and trimming. Of around 70,000 clones in the sample, around 84% were seen once. The specimen was peripheral blood. The chain uses TRBV18 and TRBJ1-2; D uncertain. The TCR sequence derives from a man between 50 and 59 years old with acute or convalescent COVID-19. CDR3: CASSERGQGYTF. The CDR3 DNA reads as TGTGCCAGCTCAGAAAGAGGGCAGGGCTACACCTTC.